This TCR beta chain was observed in a study of cytomegalovirus exposure and HLA in healthy donors. Study-level findings and limits: Presence/absence comparisons presumed near-even sequencing depth among donors.

CDR1 and CDR2 (germline): MNHEY, SMNVEV (reference sequence). Trimming removed 6 bases from V and 0 bases from J, with 12 bases in between. The CDR3 totals 14 residues. As concerns this clone: Antigen: not known. The sample holds other DNA sequences that translate to the same CDR3.

PCR amplification relied on 60 Vbeta primers (plus 13 Jbeta primers). This table comes from immunoSEQ multiplex PCR, and its TCRdb copy is limited to in-frame clones, with some not included. The sample shows some 80,000 clones, around 76% of them seen only once. This chain connects TRBV27 to TRBJ2-7, with D maybe TRBD2 (5 bases). Material: PBMCs. This clonotype was sampled from a man aged 35 to 55 in good health and CMV-seronegative. DNA of the CDR3: TGTGCCAGCAGCCCTAGCAGACGCTCCTACGAGCAGTACTTC. Residues: CASSPSRRSYEQYF.